Listed below are T cell receptor beta chains from one sample, sequenced in a study of HIV-infected patients and healthy controls. TCRdb fed the 5' RACE reads into MiXCR, producing one record per CDR3 protein. This sample has around 4,300 distinct CDR3 sequences, with roughly 5.5% found just once. Sequences were derived from blood, sampled during antiretroviral therapy. These receptors were obtained from an adult with HIV infection. Both conserved end residues are part of each CDR3.

V	J	CDR3
TRBV18	TRBJ1-5	CASSPGENFAGDQPQHF
TRBV7-8	TRBJ1-5	CASSSGGSNQPQHF
TRBV29-1	TRBJ1-1	CSVEDQRVEAFF
TRBV7-9	TRBJ2-1	CASSLAGGFYNEQFF
TRBV20-1	TRBJ2-1	CSASQDYAGSEQFF
TRBV28	TRBJ2-3	CASSSQRGDDLDTQYF
TRBV29-1	TRBJ1-2	CSVDGSGGRGYGYTF
TRBV28	TRBJ2-2	CASSLGAYTGELFF
TRBV5-1	TRBJ1-2	CASRLGQGIRRYGYTF
TRBV6-5	TRBJ1-1	CASSPGGQGMVAFF
TRBV27	TRBJ2-4	CASSLTVAKNIQYF
TRBV5-5	TRBJ1-1	CASSLQGGNTEAFF
TRBV28	TRBJ2-6	CASSSTVSGANVLTF
TRBV20-1	TRBJ2-5	CSAQRGGRSGETQYF
TRBV20-1	TRBJ1-5	CSARDIGTSLQPQHF
TRBV5-1	TRBJ2-5	CASSPPTGEKYF
TRBV20-1	TRBJ1-5	CSARGDTNQPQHF